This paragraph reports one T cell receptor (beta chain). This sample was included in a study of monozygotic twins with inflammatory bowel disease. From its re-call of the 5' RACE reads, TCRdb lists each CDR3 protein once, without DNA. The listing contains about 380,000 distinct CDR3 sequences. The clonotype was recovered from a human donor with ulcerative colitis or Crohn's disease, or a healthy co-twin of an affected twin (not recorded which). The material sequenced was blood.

CDR3 amino acids: CASSFSGFSYEQYF. This chain connects TRBV7-9 to TRBJ2-7. Germline V gene data show CDR1 as SEHNR and CDR2 as FQNEAQ (reference sequence). The CDR3 has 14 amino acids.